One sample yielded the 15 T cell receptor beta chains listed below, sequenced in a study of cytomegalovirus exposure and HLA in healthy donors. 13 Jbeta primers and 60 Vbeta primers were used for the PCR. Some clones are missing from TCRdb's copy, which holds only in-frame ones; the method was immunoSEQ multiplex PCR. The data hold 150,000 to 200,000 clones, with 82% observed a single time. The material sequenced was PBMCs. Receptors were obtained from a boy aged 2 to 9 in good health and CMV-seronegative.

This clone was counted between two and nine times. The chain recombines TRBV21-1 with TRBJ1-4. TRBV21-1 is annotated as a pseudogene. The CDR3 sequence is 13 residues long. The CDR3 DNA follows: TGTGCCGGGGGGGGTTCAACTAATGAAAAACTGTTTTTT. Translated, it gives CAGGGSTNEKLFF.

V usage is TRBV4-1 and J usage is TRBJ1-2, with no clear D. CDR1 and CDR2 from the germline V gene are MGHRA and YSYEKL. The CDR3 runs to 15 residues. The ends were cut back, 0 bases at V and 8 bases at J, with 16 bases in the middle. The CDR3 protein is CASSQEVATHGGYTF. CDR3 DNA: TGCGCCAGCAGCCAAGAAGTAGCGACCCACGGCGGCTACACCTTC.

The sample holds a few counts of this clone. The V gene is TRBV7-8, the J gene TRBJ1-6; 7 positions agree with TRBD1. The V segment lost 2 bases and the J segment 7 bases; nucleotides outside the gene matches: 5. CDR1 and CDR2 (germline): SGHVS, FQNEAQ. This CDR3 is built from 15 residues. In nucleotides, the CDR3 is TGTGCCAGCAGCTTATCCCGACAGGGAAATTCACCCCTCCACTTT. This codes for CASSLSRQGNSPLHF.

The V call is TRBV2, the J call TRBJ1-2; maybe TRBD1 (5 bases). The CDR3 spans 15 residues. V shed 0 bases and J shed 5 bases, with 13 bases lying between them. CDR1 SNHLY and CDR2 FYNNEI come from the germline V gene. CDR3 bases: TGTGCCAGCAGTGAAGCGCCCAGGGCTGCTTATGGCTACACCTTC. This encodes CASSEAPRAAYGYTF.

In its sample, this clone was seen once. The V call is TRBV6-5, the J call TRBJ2-6, with a weak D call TRBD2 (5 bases). This CDR3 is built from 13 residues. Germline V gives CDR1 MNHEY, CDR2 SVGAGI. V dropped 10 bases and J dropped 1 base, with 8 bases sitting between them. The DNA of the CDR3 is TGTGCCACCAGGAGGTCTGGGGCCAACGTCCTGACTTTC. Its protein is CATRRSGANVLTF.

The rearrangement links TRBV6-1 to TRBJ1-5; 8 bases are a match to TRBD1. The CDR3 runs 14 residues. The V gene end was trimmed by 5 bases and the J gene end by 8 bases; junction bases not matched to a gene: 8. Per the germline V gene, CDR1 is MNHNS and CDR2 is SASEGT. The CDR3 coding sequence is TGTGCCAGCAGTTCCAGGACAGGGAGAGAGCCCCAGCATTTT. Its protein is CASSSRTGREPQHF.

V and J are TRBV6-1 and TRBJ2-7, with D possibly matching TRBD1 (6 bases). Trimming removed 6 bases from V and 3 bases from J, with 15 bases in between. Germline V gives CDR1 MNHNS, CDR2 SASEGT. CDR3 length: 14 residues. CDR3 nucleotide sequence: TGTGCCAGCAGGAACAGGGAACTCAGCTACGAGCAGTACTTC. Its translation is CASRNRELSYEQYF.

DNA of the CDR3: TGCAGCGTTGAAGGGACAGGGGCGGCAGAGACCCAGTACTTC. The encoded protein is CSVEGTGAAETQYF. This sequence joins TRBV29-1 and TRBJ2-5, with TRBD1 matching over 9 bases. The ends lost 1 base at V and 4 bases at J; junction bases unmatched: 4. Germline CDR1 SQVTM, CDR2 ANQGSEA. The CDR3 has 14 residues.

This chain links TRBV7-9 with TRBJ2-5; 11 nucleotides agree with TRBD2. Trimming took 4 bases from V and 4 from J; bases not matched to a gene: 11. Per germline, CDR1 SEHNR and CDR2 FQNEAQ (reference sequence). The CDR3 consists of 17 residues. The CDR3 is CASSSAVTSGALETQYF. The CDR3 region has the DNA TGTGCCAGCAGCTCAGCGGTGACTAGCGGGGCTTTAGAGACCCAGTACTTC.

This sequence joins TRBV13 and TRBJ2-1; TRBD1 matches at 8 bases. CDR3 length: 14 residues. Per germline, CDR1 PRHDT and CDR2 FYEKMQ (reference sequence). V shed 3 bases and J 3 bases; nucleotides not matched to a gene: 1. The CDR3 nucleotides read TGTGCCAGCAGCTTCGGACAGGGCTACAATGAGCAGTTCTTC. This translates into CASSFGQGYNEQFF.

The J gene is TRBJ2-5, the V gene TRBV7-8; TRBD1 agrees at 8 bases. Losses at the gene ends were 6 bases for V and 2 bases for J; bases not matched to a gene: 14. Germline values: CDR1 SGHVS, CDR2 FQNEAQ. CDR3 length equals 17 residues. CDR3 loop: CASRAYGTGPLQETQYF. The CDR3 DNA reads TGTGCCAGCAGAGCTTATGGGACAGGACCCCTACAAGAGACCCAGTACTTC.

V is TRBV7-2 and J is TRBJ1-3; D is unresolved. This CDR3 has 13 residues. Trimming cost V 5 bases and J 6 bases, with 11 bases left between them. Germline-derived CDR1 and CDR2 are SGHTA and FQGNSA. The CDR3 DNA reads TGTGCCAGCAGCAAAAGCCGGGAAAACACCATATATTTT. Translated: CASSKSRENTIYF.

This clone was seen more than once but under ten times. J is TRBJ1-5 and V is TRBV4-2; D ambiguous. The germline CDR1 and CDR2 sequences are LGHNA and YNFKEQ. The CDR3 runs 15 residues. The ends were cut back, 1 base at V and 6 bases at J, with 13 bases in the middle. CDR3 residues: CASSQATQVAQPQHF. As DNA, the CDR3 is TGTGCCAGCAGCCAAGCTACTCAAGTAGCTCAGCCCCAGCATTTT.

The rearrangement joins TRBV18 to TRBJ1-2; possible D gene TRBD1, 6 bases. The V and J ends lost 3 bases and 3 bases respectively, with 14 bases between them. The CDR3 is made up of 15 amino acids. Germline V CDR1 and CDR2: KGHSH, LQKENI. The CDR3 DNA is TGTGCCAGCTCACCCGGACAGCCCGTGGACTATGGCTACACCTTC. This codes for CASSPGQPVDYGYTF.

J is TRBJ2-5 and V is TRBV5-4; TRBD2 agrees at 12 bases. The CDR3 runs to 14 residues. J was trimmed by 4 bases and V by 4 bases; bases with no gene match: 2. From germline, CDR1 is SGHNT and CDR2 YYREEE (reference sequence). The CDR3 region has the DNA TGTGCCAGCAGCGAGACTAGCGGGGGAGAGACCCAGTACTTC. This translates into CASSETSGGETQYF.